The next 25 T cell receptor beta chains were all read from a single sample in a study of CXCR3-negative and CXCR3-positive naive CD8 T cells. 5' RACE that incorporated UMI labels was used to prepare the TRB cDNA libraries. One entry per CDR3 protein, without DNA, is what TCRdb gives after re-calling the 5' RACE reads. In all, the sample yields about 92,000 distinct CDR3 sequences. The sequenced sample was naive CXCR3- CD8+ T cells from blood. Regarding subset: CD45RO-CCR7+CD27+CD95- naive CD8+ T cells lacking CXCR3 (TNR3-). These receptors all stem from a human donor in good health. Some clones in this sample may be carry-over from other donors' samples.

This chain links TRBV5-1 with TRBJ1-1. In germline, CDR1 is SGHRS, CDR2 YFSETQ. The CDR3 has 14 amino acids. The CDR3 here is CASSHRGGGTEAFF.

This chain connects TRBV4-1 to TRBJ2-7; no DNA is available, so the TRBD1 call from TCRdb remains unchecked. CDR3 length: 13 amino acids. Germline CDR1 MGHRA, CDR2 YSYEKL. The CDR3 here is CASSQVGAVEQYF.

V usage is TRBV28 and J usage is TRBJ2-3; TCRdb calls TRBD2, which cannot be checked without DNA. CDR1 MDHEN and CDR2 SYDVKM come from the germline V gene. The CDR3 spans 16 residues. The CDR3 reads CASSTGLAGDADTQYF.

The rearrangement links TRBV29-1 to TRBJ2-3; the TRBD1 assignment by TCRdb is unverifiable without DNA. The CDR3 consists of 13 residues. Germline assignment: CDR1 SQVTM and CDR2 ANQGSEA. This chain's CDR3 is CSVPDSPRDTQYF.

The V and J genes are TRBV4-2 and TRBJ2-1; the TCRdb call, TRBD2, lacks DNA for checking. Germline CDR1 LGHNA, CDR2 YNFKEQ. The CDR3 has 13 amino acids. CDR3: CATGSGGVNEQFF.

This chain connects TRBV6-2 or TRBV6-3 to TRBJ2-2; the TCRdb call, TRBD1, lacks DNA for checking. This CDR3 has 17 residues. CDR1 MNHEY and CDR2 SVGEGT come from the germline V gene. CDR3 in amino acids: CASSYTLDRGPTGELFF.

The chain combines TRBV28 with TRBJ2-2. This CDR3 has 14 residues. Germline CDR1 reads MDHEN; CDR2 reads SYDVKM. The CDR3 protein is CASSFSYGSGELFF. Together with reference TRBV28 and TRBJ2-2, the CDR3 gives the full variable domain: DVKVTQSSRYLVKRTGEKVFLECVQDMDHENMFWYRQDPGLGLRLIYFSYDVKMKEKGDIPEGYSVSREKKERFSLILESASTNQTSMYLCASSFSYGSGELFFGEGSRLTVL.

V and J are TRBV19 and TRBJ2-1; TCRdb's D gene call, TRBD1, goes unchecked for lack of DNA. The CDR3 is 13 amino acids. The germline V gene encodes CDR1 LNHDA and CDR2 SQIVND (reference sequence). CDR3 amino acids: CASSMKGVNEQFF.

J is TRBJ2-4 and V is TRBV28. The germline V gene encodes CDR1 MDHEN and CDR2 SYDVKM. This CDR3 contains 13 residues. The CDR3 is CASSLTDWDIQYF.

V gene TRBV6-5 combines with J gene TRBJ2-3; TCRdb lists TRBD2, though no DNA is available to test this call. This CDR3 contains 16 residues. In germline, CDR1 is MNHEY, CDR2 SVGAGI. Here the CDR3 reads CASSYASGVLTDTQYF.

This CDR3 is CSVTDSRNYEQYF. V and J are TRBV29-1 and TRBJ2-7; TCRdb's D gene call, TRBD1, goes unchecked for lack of DNA. The CDR3 has 13 amino acids. Germline values: CDR1 SQVTM, CDR2 ANQGSEA.

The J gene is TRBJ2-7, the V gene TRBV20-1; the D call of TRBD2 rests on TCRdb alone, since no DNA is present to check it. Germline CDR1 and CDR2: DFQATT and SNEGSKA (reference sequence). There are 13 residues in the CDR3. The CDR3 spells CSASQLVAYEQYF.

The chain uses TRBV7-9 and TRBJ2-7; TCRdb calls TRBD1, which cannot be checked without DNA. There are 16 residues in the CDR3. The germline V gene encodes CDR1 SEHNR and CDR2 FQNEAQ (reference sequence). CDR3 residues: CASSPQVWQGAYEQYF. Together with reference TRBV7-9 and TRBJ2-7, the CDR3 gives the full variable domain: DTGVSQNPRHKITKRGQNVTFRCDPISEHNRLYWYRQTLGQGPEFLTYFQNEAQLEKSRLLSDRFSAERPKGSFSTLEIQRTEQGDSAMYLCASSPQVWQGAYEQYFGPGTRLTVT.

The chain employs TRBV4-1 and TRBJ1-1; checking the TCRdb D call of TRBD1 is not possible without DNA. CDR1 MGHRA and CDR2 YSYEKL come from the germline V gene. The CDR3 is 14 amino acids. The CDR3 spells CASSQGELGPEAFF.

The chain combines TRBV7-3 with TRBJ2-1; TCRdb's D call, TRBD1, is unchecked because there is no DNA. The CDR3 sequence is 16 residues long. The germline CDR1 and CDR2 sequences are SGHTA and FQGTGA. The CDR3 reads CASSIGQGPFYNEQFF.

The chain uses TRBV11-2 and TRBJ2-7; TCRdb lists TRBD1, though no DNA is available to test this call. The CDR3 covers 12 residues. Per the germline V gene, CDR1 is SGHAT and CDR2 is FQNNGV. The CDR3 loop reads CASSYPRGREYF.

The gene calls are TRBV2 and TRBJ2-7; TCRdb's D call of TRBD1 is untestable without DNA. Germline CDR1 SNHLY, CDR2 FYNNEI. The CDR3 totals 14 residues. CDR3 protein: CASSPPGTGYEQYF.

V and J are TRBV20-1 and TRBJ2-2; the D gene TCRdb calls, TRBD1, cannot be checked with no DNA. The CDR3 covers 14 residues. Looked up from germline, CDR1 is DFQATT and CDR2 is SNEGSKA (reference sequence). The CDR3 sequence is CSAVPGSNTGELFF.

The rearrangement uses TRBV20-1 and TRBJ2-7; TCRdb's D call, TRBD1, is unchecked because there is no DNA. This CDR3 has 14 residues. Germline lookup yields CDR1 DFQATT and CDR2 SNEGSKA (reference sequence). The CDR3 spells CSAAWGTPDYEQYF.

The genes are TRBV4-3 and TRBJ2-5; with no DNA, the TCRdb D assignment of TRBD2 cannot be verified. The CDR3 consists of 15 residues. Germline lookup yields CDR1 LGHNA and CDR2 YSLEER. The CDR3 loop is CASSQEAGRKETQYF.

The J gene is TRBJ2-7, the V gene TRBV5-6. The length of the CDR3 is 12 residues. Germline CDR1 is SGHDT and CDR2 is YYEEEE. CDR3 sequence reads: CASSDDTYEQYF.

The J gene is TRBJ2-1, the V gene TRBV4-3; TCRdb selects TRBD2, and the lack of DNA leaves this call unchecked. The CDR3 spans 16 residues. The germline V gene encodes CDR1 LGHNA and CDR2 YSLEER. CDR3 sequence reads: CASSQDPGARVSEQFF.

CDR3 sequence: CASKTSGISYEQYF. The rearrangement links TRBV19 to TRBJ2-7; TCRdb selects TRBD2, and the lack of DNA leaves this call unchecked. The CDR3 loop spans 14 amino acids. CDR1 and CDR2 from the germline V gene are LNHDA and SQIVND (reference sequence).

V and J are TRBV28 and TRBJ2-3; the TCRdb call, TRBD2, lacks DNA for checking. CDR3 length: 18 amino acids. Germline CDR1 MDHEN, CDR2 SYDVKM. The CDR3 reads CASSYYSGGTSSTDTQYF.

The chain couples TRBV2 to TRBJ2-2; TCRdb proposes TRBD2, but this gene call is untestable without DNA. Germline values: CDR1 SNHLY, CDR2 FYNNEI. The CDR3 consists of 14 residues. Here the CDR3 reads CASVGGLNTGELFF.